A selection of T cell receptor beta chains follows, all from one sample in a study of read filtering for tumor transcriptome and immune sequencing. Each CDR3 protein gets one entry after TCRdb re-called the reads with MiXCR. The table shows fewer than 150,000 distinct CDR3 sequences, with 10% to 15% occurring only once. Material: a population of CD138-negative cells sorted from bone marrow. The receptors here all came from a donor aged 40 or over with multiple myeloma. CDR3s include the opening cysteine and the closing phenylalanine or tryptophan. The order of the fields is V gene, clone size, CDR3 length, D gene, J gene, CDR3 protein, CDR3 DNA. A D gene is named only where the DNA matches it firmly. Only part of the rows carry a size: once, few, many, or a class if the clone is expanded.

TRBV25-1	.	15	TRBD1	TRBJ2-4	CASSELTGGKNIQYF	TGTGCCAGCAGCGAATTGACAGGGGGTAAAAACATTCAGTACTTC
TRBV6-1	.	16	.	TRBJ2-3	CASSEVPRTSTDTQYF	TGTGCCAGCAGTGAAGTGCCTCGAACTAGCACAGATACGCAGTATTTT
TRBV5-4	many	15	.	TRBJ2-1	CASSLVRGAYNEQFF	TGTGCCAGCAGCTTGGTCAGGGGCGCCTACAATGAGCAGTTCTTC
TRBV3-1	many	18	TRBD2	TRBJ2-5	CASSQGRGLAGSQETQYF	TGTGCCAGCAGCCAAGGCCGAGGACTAGCGGGGAGCCAAGAGACCCAGTACTTC
TRBV9	many	15	TRBD1	TRBJ2-1	CASSVMGDSYNEQFF	TGTGCCAGCAGCGTAATGGGGGACAGTTACAATGAGCAGTTCTTC
TRBV5-1	few	14	TRBD1	TRBJ1-1	CASSLMTGGTEAFF	TGCGCCAGCAGCCTAATGACAGGGGGCACTGAAGCTTTCTTT
TRBV20-1	many	16	TRBD1	TRBJ1-6	CRARDGPGTGYSPLHF	TGCAGAGCTAGAGACGGACCCGGGACAGGGTATTCACCCCTCCACTTT
TRBV20-1	many	13	.	TRBJ2-7	CSARVGTPNEQYF	TGCAGTGCTAGGGTGGGGACCCCCAACGAGCAGTACTTC
TRBV18	many	16	.	TRBJ1-5	CASSPLGAGSNQPQHF	TGTGCCAGCTCACCACTAGGAGCGGGGAGCAATCAGCCCCAGCATTTT
TRBV6-5	.	17	TRBD2	TRBJ2-1	CARGGVGGGASYNEQFF	TGTGCCAGGGGGGGGGTGGGCGGGGGGGCGTCCTACAATGAGCAGTTCTTC
TRBV15	many	14	.	TRBJ2-3	CATSRDLGTDTQYF	TGTGCCACCAGCAGAGATCTCGGCACAGATACGCAGTATTTT
TRBV5-4	many	14	.	TRBJ2-1	CASSSMDEFYEQFF	TGTGCCAGCAGCTCGATGGACGAGTTCTATGAGCAGTTCTTC
TRBV19	few	13	.	TRBJ1-5	CASTGTANQPQHF	TGTGCCAGTACCGGGACGGCGAATCAGCCCCAGCATTTT
TRBV28	many	14	.	TRBJ2-1	CASIGASYYNEQFF	TGTGCCAGCATCGGCGCCTCATACTACAATGAGCAGTTCTTC
TRBV9	many	17	TRBD2	TRBJ2-3	CASSNGTSGRLVDTQYF	TGTGCCAGCAGCAACGGGACTAGCGGGAGGTTGGTAGATACGCAGTATTTT
TRBV20-1	many	14	TRBD2	TRBJ2-7	CSASSLAGSYEQYF	TGCAGTGCTAGTAGCCTAGCGGGATCCTACGAGCAGTACTTC
TRBV5-1	many	20	TRBD1	TRBJ2-2	CASSLPFGTGVATRTGELFF	TGCGCCAGCAGCTTGCCCTTCGGGACAGGGGTTGCCACAAGGACCGGGGAGCTGTTTTTT
TRBV4-1	.	14	TRBD1	TRBJ2-7	CASSQGQGNYVQYF	TGCGCCAGCAGCCAAGGACAGGGGAACTACGTGCAGTACTTC
TRBV6-1	many	14	.	TRBJ2-1	CASRGQQSNNEQFF	TGTGCCAGCAGAGGACAGCAATCCAACAATGAGCAGTTCTTC
TRBV3-1	few	15	.	TRBJ2-3	CASSQDVSLGRTQYF	TGTGCCAGCAGCCAAGATGTGTCTCTTGGAAGGACGCAGTATTTT
TRBV12-3/TRBV12-4	many	14	.	TRBJ1-5	CASTTFEGNQPQHF	TGTGCCAGCACTACTTTTGAGGGGAATCAGCCCCAGCATTTT
TRBV18	many	14	.	TRBJ1-1	CASSAIQGQAEAFF	TGTGCCAGCTCGGCCATTCAGGGGCAGGCTGAAGCTTTCTTT
TRBV7-2	many	14	.	TRBJ2-1	CASSPGWAGNEQFF	TGTGCCAGCAGTCCAGGGTGGGCCGGGAATGAGCAGTTCTTC
TRBV30	many	16	TRBD1	TRBJ2-3	CAWRLRDRRYTDTQYF	TGTGCCTGGAGACTTAGGGACAGGCGCTACACAGATACGCAGTATTTT
TRBV5-6	few	14	.	TRBJ1-2	CASIIQGRNYGYTF	TGTGCCAGCATCATACAGGGTCGGAACTATGGCTACACCTTC
TRBV5-5	many	12	.	TRBJ2-7	CASSLLVYEQYF	TGTGCCAGCAGCCTCTTGGTGTACGAGCAGTACTTC
TRBV4-2	.	17	.	TRBJ2-1	CASSQGQGRSSSNEQFF	TGTGCCAGCAGCCAAGGTCAAGGTAGGAGTAGTTCCAATGAGCAGTTCTTC
TRBV20-1	few	12	.	TRBJ1-5	CSADTGNQPQHF	TGCAGTGCCGACACTGGCAATCAGCCCCAGCATTTT
TRBV7-3	.	15	.	TRBJ1-2	CASSSRGDDGYGYTF	TGTGCCAGCAGCTCCCGGGGGGACGACGGGTATGGCTACACCTTC
TRBV6-5	.	15	.	TRBJ1-2	CASSYDQQYRYGYTF	TGTGCCAGCAGTTACGATCAACAATACCGTTATGGCTACACCTTC
TRBV29-1	many	15	TRBD1	TRBJ2-1	CSVVGGEGQVYEQFF	TGCAGCGTTGTGGGGGGTGAGGGACAGGTTTATGAGCAGTTCTTC
TRBV20-1	many	12	.	TRBJ2-4	CSARELGSVHSF	TGCAGTGCTAGAGAGCTTGGTAGTGTTCACTCCTTC
TRBV9	many	14	.	TRBJ1-1	CASSARGRVTEAFF	TGTGCCAGCAGCGCCCGAGGCAGAGTCACTGAAGCTTTCTTT
TRBV7-6	many	15	TRBD1	TRBJ1-1	CASSLGQGGLTEAFF	TGTGCCAGCAGCCTCGGACAGGGGGGTTTAACTGAAGCTTTCTTT
TRBV5-1	many	17	.	TRBJ2-3	CASSLEGRESSTDTQYF	TGCGCCAGCAGCTTGGAAGGCCGGGAGTCCAGCACAGATACGCAGTATTTT
TRBV7-2	few	18	TRBD1	TRBJ2-1	CASSLGQGVRISYNEQFF	TGTGCCAGCAGCTTAGGACAGGGGGTAAGGATCTCCTACAATGAGCAGTTCTTC
TRBV12-3/TRBV12-4	many	15	TRBD2	TRBJ2-3	CASSLLPGGVDTQYF	TGTGCCAGCAGTTTATTGCCGGGAGGCGTCGATACGCAGTATTTT
TRBV20-1	many	13	.	TRBJ2-5	CSASPSGQETQYF	TGCAGTGCTAGTCCCAGCGGACAAGAGACCCAGTACTTC
TRBV30	many	12	TRBD1	TRBJ1-1	CAWSLRDRQAFF	TGTGCCTGGAGTCTCCGGGACAGGCAAGCTTTCTTT
TRBV30	few	15	.	TRBJ1-5	CAWSAGTGGPRAQHF	TGTGCCTGGAGTGCCGGGACGGGGGGACCTCGTGCCCAGCATTTT
TRBV20-1	many	15	.	TRBJ2-5	CSAGWGGPYQETQYF	TGCAGTGCGGGGTGGGGAGGCCCGTACCAAGAGACCCAGTACTTC
TRBV5-1	.	12	.	TRBJ2-7	CASSLGAYEQYF	TGCGCCAGCAGCTTGGGGGCCTACGAGCAGTACTTC
TRBV11-2	many	15	TRBD1	TRBJ1-2	CASSPPGTGSGGYTF	TGTGCCAGCAGCCCACCCGGGACAGGGTCGGGAGGCTACACCTTC